This TCR beta chain was recorded in a study of vaccination and CD4 T cells after COVID-19. Sequenced with the Oncomine TCR Beta short-read assay was DNA taken from cultured CD4+ T cells. TCRdb ran MiXCR on the PCR reads and lists one entry per CDR3 protein. The data hold around 11,000 distinct CDR3 sequences, with around 58% observed a single time. Turning to this clonotype: The antigen remains unidentified.

Germline CDR1 and CDR2: MGHRA and YSYEKL. With 2 bases removed from V and 0 bases from J, the gap between germline ends came to 17 bases. The CDR3 has 18 residues. Treatment specified: approximately 10-day PBMC culture with coronavirus spike peptide pools or control peptides (ViraFEST assay). The chain carries TRBV4-1 and TRBJ2-4; a possible D gene is TRBD1 (6 bases). This receptor was taken from a human donor who had recovered from COVID-19. Sequenced input: CD4+ T cells from blood, cultured in vitro. The CDR3 is CASSQPGQMILAKNIQYF. The CDR3 coding sequence is TGCGCCAGCAGCCAACCCGGACAGATGATCCTAGCCAAAAACATTCAGTACTTC.